The 24 T cell receptor beta chains presented below share a single source sample, sequenced in a study of early T cells in non-severe SARS-CoV-2 infection. TCRdb re-derived calls from the 5' RACE reads in MiXCR, one entry per CDR3 protein. The sample shows tens of thousands of distinct CDR3 sequences, about 15% of them seen only once. Sequenced input: whole blood. Receptors originate from an adult who was a healthcare worker with PCR-confirmed SARS-CoV-2 infection or an uninfected control (not recorded which).

This clonotype was counted a few times. The V and J genes are TRBV7-8 and TRBJ2-3; D uncertain. The V gene lost 5 bases and the J gene lost 4 bases, with 10 bases spanning the gap. The CDR3 extends over 13 amino acids. CDR1 is SGHVS and CDR2 is FQNEAQ in the germline V gene. The CDR3 DNA is TGTGCCAGCAGCCAAAATATAGCAGATACGCAGTATTTT. Translation: CASSQNIADTQYF.

This clonotype came up a few times. The V and J genes are TRBV20-1 and TRBJ2-7, with D perhaps matching TRBD1 (5 bases). The V end was cut by 0 bases, the J end by 6 bases, with 12 bases between. The CDR3 is made up of 13 amino acids. CDR1 DFQATT and CDR2 SNEGSKA come from the germline V gene (reference sequence). The CDR3 loop is CSARDASRGEQYF. The CDR3 DNA is TGCAGTGCTAGAGACGCATCAAGGGGCGAGCAGTACTTC.

This clonotype was counted between two and nine times. The V gene is TRBV9, the J gene TRBJ1-1, with a weak D call TRBD1 (5 bases). The germline CDR1 and CDR2 sequences are SGDLS and YYNGEE. Trimming took off 0 bases at V and 4 bases at J, with 16 bases between the two ends. The CDR3 length is 16 residues. The CDR3 DNA follows: TGTGCCAGCAGCGTAGAAATGGGGCTGCTAGGCACTGAAGCTTTCTTT. Amino acid sequence: CASSVEMGLLGTEAFF.

The CDR3 sequence: CASSFRDSHSPLHF. In DNA form, the CDR3 reads TGTGCCAGCAGCTTCCGGGACAGCCATTCACCCCTCCACTTT. This rearrangement joins TRBV5-5 to TRBJ1-6; 7 bases fit TRBD1. V shed 2 bases, J shed 8 bases, and the junction held 4 bases outside the gene matches. Germline V gene data show CDR1 as SGHKS and CDR2 as YYEKEE (reference sequence). The CDR3 loop spans 14 amino acids.

Comment on this clonotype: One end of the junction varies from germline; a read error may be responsible. The V and J genes are TRBV20-1 and TRBJ1-5, with D uncertain. Germline V gene sequence: CDR1 DFQATT, CDR2 SNEGSKA (reference sequence). The CDR3 has 17 residues. In DNA form, the CDR3 reads TGCAGTACTAGTCCCGCAGGATCATTTCGTATTGATCAGCCCCAGCATTTT. Residues: CSTSPAGSFRIDQPQHF.

There are a few counts of this clonotype. The V call is TRBV5-5, the J call TRBJ2-7; D not certain. Germline-derived CDR1 and CDR2 are SGHKS and YYEKEE (reference sequence). V was cut by 0 bases and J by 3 bases, with 7 bases left in between. The CDR3 runs to 13 residues. The CDR3 region has the DNA TGTGCCAGCAGCTTGGGGCAGAACTACGAGCAGTACTTC. Protein product: CASSLGQNYEQYF.

This clonotype was counted at least ten times. The chain recombines TRBV7-9 with TRBJ1-6; weak D call: TRBD1 (6 bases). The CDR3 is 17 residues long. Per the germline V gene, CDR1 is SEHNR and CDR2 is FQNEAQ (reference sequence). V dropped 5 bases and J dropped 0 bases, with 14 bases sitting between them. As DNA, the CDR3 is TGTGCCAGCAGCAAAGGACAGCTTAGCTCCTATAATTCACCCCTCCACTTT. This sequence encodes CASSKGQLSSYNSPLHF.

At least ten counts were recorded for this clonotype. The chain has TRBV6-5 and TRBJ2-1, with D possibly TRBD1 on 6 matching bases. Germline lookup yields CDR1 MNHEY and CDR2 SVGAGI. This CDR3 is 12 amino acids long. Trimming stripped 6 bases from V and 8 bases from J, with 11 bases between. CDR3: CASSQQGYEQFF. CDR3 bases: TGTGCCAGCAGCCAACAGGGATATGAGCAGTTCTTC.

This clonotype showed up just a few times. The chain is built from TRBV2 and TRBJ1-2; possibly TRBD1 for D (5 bases). Germline V CDR1 and CDR2: SNHLY, FYNNEI. Trimming pared 8 bases from V and 8 bases from J, leaving 15 bases between. This CDR3 region has 12 residues. The CDR3 DNA sequence: TGTGCCAGCCTTACAGGTCTCGGAGGCTACACCTTC. This codes for CASLTGLGGYTF.

This clonotype appeared a single time. A read error is possible here, since a much larger clone lies one base away. The chain is built from TRBV30 and TRBJ1-1; no firm D call. Looked up from germline, CDR1 is GTSNPN and CDR2 is SVGIG (reference sequence). V lost 5 bases to trimming and J lost 4 bases, with 23 bases between them. This CDR3 is built from 16 residues. CDR3 region: CAWEGLVGSAVTEAFF. CDR3 coding DNA: TGTGCCTGGGAAGGTTTAGTGGGATCGGCGGTCACTGAAGCTTTCTTT.

Only a few counts were recorded for this clonotype. This chain connects TRBV2 to TRBJ2-2, with TRBD1 matching 9 bases. Losses at the gene ends were 5 bases for V and 3 bases for J; bases not matched to a gene: 7. Germline CDR1 SNHLY, CDR2 FYNNEI. The CDR3 loop spans 16 amino acids. The CDR3 nucleotides are TGTGCCAGCAGTCACCGGGACAGGGTGGACACCGGGGAGCTGTTTTTT. Translated: CASSHRDRVDTGELFF.

The rearrangement uses TRBV3-1 and TRBJ2-7; 8 nucleotides line up with TRBD2. There are 14 residues in the CDR3. Losses at the gene ends were 10 bases for V and 2 bases for J; bases not matched to a gene: 10. Per germline, CDR1 LGHDT and CDR2 YNNKEL (reference sequence). The CDR3 DNA follows: TGTGCCACCTGGAGCGGGGGACCCGCCTACGAGCAGTACTTC. Its translation: CATWSGGPAYEQYF.

This clonotype was seen a handful of times. The chain couples TRBV6-6 to TRBJ2-7; tentatively, D is TRBD1 (6 bases). The CDR3 has 14 residues. Germline CDR1 MNHNY, CDR2 SVGAGI (reference sequence). The V and J ends lost 0 bases and 7 bases respectively, with 13 bases between them. The CDR3 coding sequence is TGTGCCAGCAGTTACTCAGGGGATAGGGGGGAGCAGTACTTC. Translated, it gives CASSYSGDRGEQYF.

V is TRBV7-2 and J is TRBJ2-3; D remains ambiguous. This CDR3 comprises 15 residues. The germline V gene encodes CDR1 SGHTA and CDR2 FQGNSA. The ends were cut back, 5 bases at V and 1 base at J, with 13 bases in the middle. CDR3: CASSPDSLGTDTQYF. In DNA, the CDR3 is TGTGCCAGCAGCCCCGATTCTTTAGGCACAGATACGCAGTATTTT.

The chain is built from TRBV9 and TRBJ1-2, with D perhaps matching TRBD1 (5 bases). The CDR3 spans 12 residues. Trimming took off 3 bases at V and 7 bases at J, with 10 bases between the two ends. Germline-derived CDR1 and CDR2 are SGDLS and YYNGEE. In nucleotides, the CDR3 is TGTGCCAGCAGCGCGAGGGACGGTGGCTACACCTTC. Protein: CASSARDGGYTF.

The chain carries TRBV28 and TRBJ1-5, with TRBD1 identical over 8 bases. Germline V gene sequence: CDR1 MDHEN, CDR2 SYDVKM. With V trimmed by 6 bases and J by 3 bases, 4 bases remained unmatched. The CDR3 is 14 residues long. For the CDR3, the DNA is TGTGCCAGCAGCGGCAGGGGGCTCAATCAGCCCCAGCATTTT. Encoded protein: CASSGRGLNQPQHF.

Many counts were recorded for this clonotype. The chain combines TRBV2 with TRBJ2-2, with TRBD1 as a possible D gene (6 bases). V lost 10 bases, J lost 2 bases, and 17 bases lay in between. This CDR3 spans 15 amino acids. Germline assignment: CDR1 SNHLY and CDR2 FYNNEI. CDR3 region: CAIPTIGGNTGELFF. CDR3 coding DNA: TGTGCCATCCCAACCATAGGGGGAAACACCGGGGAGCTGTTTTTT.

This clonotype has at least ten counts. The V call is TRBV7-3, the J call TRBJ1-5; 7 nucleotides agree with TRBD1. J lost 6 bases, V lost 5 bases, and 10 bases had no gene match. The germline V gene has CDR1 SGHTA and CDR2 FQGTGA. The CDR3 is 15 amino acids. The CDR3 here is CASSPPGQNPQPQHF. The CDR3 region has the DNA TGTGCCAGCAGCCCACCGGGACAGAATCCTCAGCCCCAGCATTTT.

The genes are TRBV20-1 and TRBJ1-2; D uncertain. Germline assignment: CDR1 DFQATT and CDR2 SNEGSKA (reference sequence). The CDR3 spans 12 residues. Deletions cut 3 bases from V and 8 bases from J, with 13 bases between. Here the CDR3 reads CSASLRAGGYTF. The CDR3 DNA reads TGCAGTGCTAGCTTAAGGGCAGGAGGCTACACCTTC.

This clonotype was detected only a few times. The V call is TRBV12-3 or TRBV12-4, the J call TRBJ1-6; perhaps TRBD1 as D (6 bases). Deletions cut 6 bases from V and 9 bases from J, with 15 bases between. This CDR3 has 14 amino acids. CDR3 residues: CASRLDRRGSPLHF. DNA for the CDR3: TGTGCCAGCAGACTCGACAGGAGAGGTTCACCCCTCCACTTT.

This chain links TRBV11-2 with TRBJ1-2; no reliable D call. This CDR3 region has 13 residues. Germline values: CDR1 SGHAT, CDR2 FQNNGV. V lost 0 bases and J 6 bases, leaving 8 bases between the germline ends. CDR3 in amino acids: CASSLDRNNGYTF. The CDR3 DNA follows: TGTGCCAGCAGCTTAGACAGGAATAATGGCTACACCTTC.

This clonotype appeared many times. The chain combines TRBV10-3 with TRBJ1-2; no clear D. Between the trimmed V and J ends, which lost 4 bases and 5 bases, there was a span of 8 bases. The CDR3 spans 12 residues. Looked up from germline, CDR1 is ENHRY and CDR2 is SYGVKD. The DNA of the CDR3 is TGTGCCATCAGTGGACCACGTTATGGCTACACCTTC. It yields the protein CAISGPRYGYTF.

The chain carries TRBV20-1 and TRBJ2-7; the D gene is possibly TRBD2 (6 bases). The CDR3 has 16 amino acids. Looked up from germline, CDR1 is DFQATT and CDR2 is SNEGSKA (reference sequence). Trimming shortened V by 3 bases and J by 1 base, and 19 bases separated the two germline ends. CDR3 amino acids: CSASGVEGKISYEQYF. The DNA of the CDR3 is TGCAGTGCTAGTGGTGTGGAGGGCAAAATATCCTACGAGCAGTACTTC.

This clonotype showed up just a few times. The chain is built from TRBV20-1 and TRBJ2-7; 7 bases align to TRBD2. J gave up 0 bases and V 2 bases, and 1 base lay outside the gene matches. The CDR3 runs 13 residues. Germline CDR1 DFQATT, CDR2 SNEGSKA (reference sequence). The CDR3 DNA sequence: TGCAGTGCTAGACTAGCGGACTCCTACGAGCAGTACTTC. Translating gives CSARLADSYEQYF.